This T cell receptor (beta chain) was observed in a study of siplizumab effects on memory and regulatory T cells. Germline loops: CDR1 LNHDA, CDR2 SQIVND (reference sequence). V was shortened by 6 bases and J by 1 base, with 15 bases between the two germline ends. The CDR3 sequence is 15 residues long. TCRdb's table, derived via immunoSEQ multiplex PCR, lists solely in-frame clones and lacks some. The repertoire includes 85,000 to 90,000 clones, 75% to 90% of them detected once, and roughly 15% sits in the top ten. The V and J genes are TRBV19 and TRBJ1-1, with D perhaps matching TRBD1 (5 bases). The source of this sequence is a human donor in good health. Sequencing was performed on CD4+ T cells sorted from blood. CDR3 in DNA: TGTGCCAGTAGCCCGGGGGGAGAACGGAACACTGAAGCTTTCTTT. Residues: CASSPGGERNTEAFF.